This TCR beta chain was identified in a study of tumor-infiltrating lymphocytes in primary liver carcinoma. Production of TCR beta cDNA used around 500 ng total RNA together with a constant-region primer. Employing slightly modified ARM-PCR, three nested multiplex PCR rounds were run, and these gave rise to the TCR beta libraries. Investigators reported that the first two PCR rounds, at around 9 cycles each, used TRBV1-TRBV30 forward primers with a C-beta reverse primer. From the multiplex PCR reads, TCRdb called clonotypes with MiXCR, one entry per CDR3 protein. The sample shows about 100,000 distinct CDR3 sequences, about 62% of them seen only once. This clonotype was counted at least ten times. Trimming removed 6 bases from V and 4 bases from J; junction bases left unmatched: 8. This CDR3 region has 15 residues. From germline, CDR1 is MDHEN and CDR2 SYDVKM. Scientists recovered RNA and DNA together from around 20-30 mg of unsorted bulk tissue.

Sequences were obtained from liver tumor tissue from sampling region 2. The sample's subset: tumor region T2, inferior pole. This chain connects TRBV28 to TRBJ2-2, with 7 bases aligning to TRBD1. This TCR derives from a woman aged 60 to 75 with primary liver carcinoma and hepatitis B virus infection. The CDR3 nucleotides read TGTGCCAGCAGCGGACAGGAAACCTTCACCGGGGAGCTGTTTTTT. It yields the protein CASSGQETFTGELFF.